Listed here are 12 T cell receptor beta chains from one sample, sequenced in a study of blood T cells in healthy people across ages. Combining a sample-barcoded 5' primer with a J-beta primer mix, a second PCR ran for 7 to 11 cycles. One entry per CDR3 protein results from TCRdb running MiXCR on the 5' RACE reads. The repertoire has 730,000 or so distinct CDR3 sequences, about 42% of them found once; the top ten carry 20%. Sequencing was carried out using blood. These receptors were collected from an older woman in good health.

About this clonotype itself: This may be a read error: a much more frequent sequence differs by one nucleotide. CDR3 sequence: CSASTSGGAGSNEQYF. The CDR3 DNA follows: TGCAGTGCTAGTACTAGCGGGGGGGCAGGGTCAAATGAGCAGTACTTC. The chain has TRBV20-1 and TRBJ2-7, with 13 bases identical to TRBD2. V gave up 3 bases and J gave up 7 bases; unmatched junction bases: 12. There are 16 residues in the CDR3. From germline, CDR1 is DFQATT and CDR2 SNEGSKA (reference sequence).

This chain uses TRBV2 with TRBJ2-7; a possible D gene is TRBD1 (6 bases). V lost 2 bases and J lost 3, with 14 bases in between. The CDR3 is made up of 15 amino acids. Per germline, CDR1 SNHLY and CDR2 FYNNEI. The CDR3 spells CASSEILDRLYEQYF. The CDR3 region has the DNA TGTGCCAGCAGTGAAATTCTAGACAGGCTCTACGAGCAGTACTTC. The full variable domain, rest sourced from reference TRBV2 and TRBJ2-7, is EPEVTQTPSHQVTQMGQEVILRCVPISNHLYFYWYRQILGQKVEFLVSFYNNEISEKSEIFDDQFSVERPDGSNFTLKIRSTKLEDSAMYFCASSEILDRLYEQYFGPGTRLTVT.

The chain recombines TRBV14 with TRBJ2-1; TRBD1 or TRBD2 may be the D gene (6 bases each). V gave up 3 bases and J gave up 1 base, with 13 bases separating them. In germline, CDR1 is SGHDN, CDR2 FVKESK. The CDR3 length is 16 residues. The CDR3 DNA is TGTGCCAGCAGCCAGCCTCGGGGGCTTTCCTACAATGAGCAGTTCTTC. Its translation: CASSQPRGLSYNEQFF.

The chain joins TRBV18 to TRBJ2-1; no firm D call. The V and J ends lost 8 bases and 8 bases respectively, with 16 bases between them. This CDR3 is built from 13 residues. Germline V lookup: CDR1 KGHSH, CDR2 LQKENI. CDR3 in amino acids: CASSPPVVDEQFF. The DNA of the CDR3 is TGTGCCAGCAGCCCTCCCGTAGTGGATGAGCAGTTCTTC. The whole variable domain, filled in from reference TRBV18 and TRBJ2-1, reads NAGVMQNPRHLVRRRGQEARLRCSPMKGHSHVYWYRQLPEEGLKFMVYLQKENIIDESGMPKERFSAEFPKEGPSILRIQQVVRGDSAAYFCASSPPVVDEQFFGPGTRLTVL.

This clonotype has more than one count but fewer than ten. This rearrangement joins TRBV5-1 to TRBJ2-1; 10 bases align to TRBD2. Trimming cost V 4 bases and J 3 bases; bases outside gene matches: 4. This CDR3 is 15 amino acids long. Germline V gene sequence: CDR1 SGHRS, CDR2 YFSETQ. DNA of the CDR3: TGCGCCAGCAGCGGCGCTAGCGGGAGCTACAATGAGCAGTTCTTC. As protein: CASSGASGSYNEQFF.

The chain has TRBV7-8 and TRBJ2-1, with D uncertain. This CDR3 is built from 15 residues. Trimming cost V 2 bases and J 1 base, with 9 bases left between them. Per germline, CDR1 SGHVS and CDR2 FQNEAQ. CDR3 bases: TGTGCCAGCAGCTTAAGATGGGATTCCTACAATGAGCAGTTCTTC. Translating it yields CASSLRWDSYNEQFF.

This clonotype was found a few times. V usage is TRBV25-1 and J usage is TRBJ2-7, with a weak D call TRBD2 (6 bases). This CDR3 spans 13 amino acids. Germline loops: CDR1 MGHDK, CDR2 SYGVNS. The V end lost 7 bases, the J end lost 4 bases, and 14 bases lay between the germline ends. CDR3 sequence (DNA): TGTGCCAGCACCCCGCCGGGACTTTACGAGCAGTACTTC. Amino acids: CASTPPGLYEQYF.

In its sample, this clonotype was seen a few times. The gene calls are TRBV4-3 and TRBJ1-4; D perhaps matches TRBD1 (6 bases). Germline V lookup: CDR1 LGHNA, CDR2 YSLEER. Trimming removed 0 bases from V and 7 bases from J, with 12 bases in between. The CDR3 extends over 15 amino acids. The CDR3 spells CASSQEGGAFEKLFF. The DNA for the CDR3 is TGCGCCAGCAGCCAAGAGGGGGGCGCCTTTGAAAAACTGTTTTTT.

A word on this clonotype: This could be a read error, since a much larger clone is one nucleotide away. V usage is TRBV5-1 and J usage is TRBJ1-2, with D uncertain. CDR3 size: 14 residues. Trimming took 1 base from V and 2 from J, leaving 9 bases between them. Germline CDR1 and CDR2: SGHRS and YFSETQ. The CDR3 region is CASSLIDKNYGYTF. The CDR3 DNA is TGCGCCAGCAGCTTGATCGACAAGAACTATGGCTACACCTTC.

This clonotype was detected only a few times. J is TRBJ1-1 and V is TRBV20-1; perhaps TRBD1 as D (6 bases). Per the germline V gene, CDR1 is DFQATT and CDR2 is SNEGSKA (reference sequence). V was pared by 5 bases and J by 4 bases, with 11 bases between. CDR3 length: 12 amino acids. CDR3 nucleotide sequence: TGCAGTGCTCGACAGGCAAGCACTGAAGCTTTCTTT. This translates into CSARQASTEAFF.

The chain combines TRBV7-3 with TRBJ2-1; 11 bases align to TRBD2. CDR1 SGHTA and CDR2 FQGTGA come from the germline V gene. J lost 10 bases, V lost 0 bases, and 2 bases had no gene match. The CDR3 is 14 amino acids. CDR3 DNA sequence: TGTGCCAGCAGCTTAACACTAGCGGGGGACGAGCAGTTCTTC. This encodes CASSLTLAGDEQFF.

The chain employs TRBV20-1 and TRBJ2-7; 7 nucleotides agree with TRBD2. The germline gives CDR1 DFQATT, CDR2 SNEGSKA (reference sequence). V dropped 0 bases and J dropped 2; count of bases not matched to a gene: 13. The CDR3 is 17 amino acids. The CDR3 loop is CSARDGQSASGPYEQYF. As DNA, the CDR3 is TGCAGTGCTAGAGATGGCCAGTCGGCTAGCGGCCCCTACGAGCAGTACTTC.